This T cell receptor beta chain came from a study of metastatic and nonmetastatic thyroid tumors. Study-wide background: Repertoires of blood and of tissue (tumor or nodule) from malignant and benign thyroid patients were compared.

Between the trimmed V and J ends, which lost 1 base and 4 bases, there was a span of 13 bases. The CDR3 spans 15 residues. Germline assignment: CDR1 SGHTA and CDR2 FQGNSA. There are many counts of this clone. Its antigen remains unidentified. Prior to thyroid surgery, none of the patients had received any treatment. As handled by the study authors: Using the CDR3 differences seen across clinicopathological groups, the authors built a distant-metastasis classifier for papillary thyroid cancer, which was meant to discriminate distant-metastatic patients. TCRdb re-called the PCR reads through MiXCR. These V and J calls originate from TCRdb's pipeline instead of the authors' own analysis. Among about 32,000 clones, around 19% were seen once, and the ten largest hold 6.5% to 8%. Study-wide findings and caveats: Significantly higher TCR beta diversity was reportedly seen in malignant thyroid tumors than benign nodules, in blood and tumor.

This receptor was taken from a female donor with papillary thyroid cancer or a benign thyroid nodule (not recorded which). Some clones in this sample may be carry-over from other donors' samples. Sample: blood. The chain joins TRBV7-2 to TRBJ1-1, with a tentative D call TRBD1 (5 bases). In DNA, the CDR3 is TGTGCCAGCAGCTTAGATGGGGGGTTAGGCACTGAAGCTTTCTTT. Translation gives CASSLDGGLGTEAFF.